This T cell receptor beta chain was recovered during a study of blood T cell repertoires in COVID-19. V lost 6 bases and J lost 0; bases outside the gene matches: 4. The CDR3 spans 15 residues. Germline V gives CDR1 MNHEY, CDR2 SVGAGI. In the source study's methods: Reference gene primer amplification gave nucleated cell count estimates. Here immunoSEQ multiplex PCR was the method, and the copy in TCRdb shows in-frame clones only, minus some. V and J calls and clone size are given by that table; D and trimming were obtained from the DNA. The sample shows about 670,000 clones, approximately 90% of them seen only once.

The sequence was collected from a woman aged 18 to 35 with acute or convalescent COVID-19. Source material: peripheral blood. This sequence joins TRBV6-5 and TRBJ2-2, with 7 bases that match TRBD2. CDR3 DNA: TGTGCCAGCAGGGGGGGGGTCCCGAACACCGGGGAGCTGTTTTTT. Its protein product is CASRGGVPNTGELFF.